The 18 T cell receptor beta chains given below trace back to one sample, sequenced in a study of T cell responses to AZD1222 COVID-19 vaccine. The assay was immunoSEQ multiplex PCR, and TCRdb's table has in-frame clones only and misses some. The sample has about 100,000 clones, 84% seen once. Sample: peripheral blood, taken on day 0 of AZD1222 vaccination. All receptors derive from an adult in good health.

The rearrangement links TRBV5-5 to TRBJ1-1, with TRBD1 matching over 10 bases. V shed 0 bases, J shed 10 bases, and the junction held 3 bases outside the gene matches. Looked up from germline, CDR1 is SGHKS and CDR2 is YYEKEE (reference sequence). The CDR3 covers 13 residues. The CDR3 coding sequence is TGTGCCAGCAGCTTGGCGGGACAGGGGAGAGCTTTCTTT. Translation: CASSLAGQGRAFF.

The chain uses TRBV29-1 and TRBJ1-1; D remains unclear. In germline, CDR1 is SQVTM, CDR2 ANQGSEA. This CDR3 has 13 residues. Trimming pared 7 bases from V and 0 bases from J, leaving 12 bases between. Here the CDR3 reads CSAKPQMNTEAFF. In nucleotides, the CDR3 is TGCAGCGCCAAACCACAGATGAACACTGAAGCTTTCTTT.

The genes are TRBV7-3 and TRBJ2-1; the D is unclear. This CDR3 is built from 15 residues. Trimming stripped 2 bases from V and 6 bases from J, with 14 bases between. CDR1 SGHTA and CDR2 FQGTGA come from the germline V gene. CDR3 bases: TGTGCCAGCAGCTTATATAGGTCTAGAGTCAATGAGCAGTTCTTC. It codes for CASSLYRSRVNEQFF. Using reference TRBV7-3 and TRBJ2-1 for the parts outside the CDR3, the full variable domain is GAGVSQTPSNKVTEKGKYVELRCDPISGHTALYWYRQSLGQGPEFLIYFQGTGAADDSGLPNDRFFAVRPEGSVSTLKIQRTERGDSAVYLCASSLYRSRVNEQFFGPGTRLTVL.

This chain connects TRBV3-1 (or the pseudogene TRBV3-2) to TRBJ2-5; D perhaps matches TRBD1 (5 bases). This CDR3 is 12 amino acids long. Germline V gene sequence: CDR1 LGHDT, CDR2 YNNKEL (reference sequence). V lost 4 bases, J lost 5 bases, and 8 bases lay in between. The CDR3 DNA follows: TGTGCCAGCAGCCGGACAATCGAGACCCAGTACTTC. Translation gives CASSRTIETQYF.

The genes are TRBV5-1 and TRBJ2-1, with unresolved D. This CDR3 has 13 residues. Between the trimmed V and J ends, which lost 3 bases and 10 bases, there was a span of 14 bases. Germline-derived CDR1 and CDR2 are SGHRS and YFSETQ. The CDR3 nucleotides read TGCGCCAGCAGCTCTGCATTCCCCCAGGAGCAGTTCTTC. Translating gives CASSSAFPQEQFF.

Turning to this clone: The junction and the germline gene differ at one end; a read error may be behind it. V gene TRBV7-2 combines with J gene TRBJ2-7; possibly TRBD2 for D (5 bases). The CDR3 is 13 residues long. In germline, CDR1 is SGHTA, CDR2 FQGNSA. The CDR3 nucleotides are TGTGCCAGCAGCTCCGGCGGGCATATCACAACGAACTTC. Its protein is CASSSGGHITTNF.

CDR3 in DNA: TGTGCCAGCAGTTCGGGGGAGGGGGCGAAGAACATTCAGTACTTC. Translating it yields CASSSGEGAKNIQYF. The chain couples TRBV6-6 to TRBJ2-4; D tentatively fits TRBD1 or TRBD2 (7 bases each). The CDR3 runs to 15 residues. V lost 4 bases, J lost 7 bases, and 17 bases lay in between. Germline V lookup: CDR1 MNHNY, CDR2 SVGAGI (reference sequence).

The rearrangement links TRBV3-1 (or the pseudogene TRBV3-2) to TRBJ1-1; weak D call: TRBD1 (6 bases). The CDR3 covers 13 residues. V was shortened by 7 bases and J by 3 bases, with 12 bases between the two germline ends. Germline lookup yields CDR1 LGHDT and CDR2 YNNKEL (reference sequence). The CDR3 region is CASKGGRDTEAFF. The CDR3 DNA reads as TGTGCCAGCAAGGGGGGCAGGGACACTGAAGCTTTCTTT.

The chain joins TRBV7-2 to TRBJ2-1, with D perhaps TRBD2 (6 bases). V shed 5 bases and J shed 1 base, with 18 bases lying between them. Germline values: CDR1 SGHTA, CDR2 FQGNSA. The CDR3 is made up of 17 amino acids. The CDR3 DNA reads TGTGCCAGCAGCAGCCTGTTCCAACTAGCATCCTACAATGAGCAGTTCTTC. Its protein product is CASSSLFQLASYNEQFF.

This clone occurred a few times. The CDR3 region has the DNA TGCGCCAGCAGCTTGAACAGTGGGAGCTCCTACGAGCAGTACTTC. Its protein product is CASSLNSGSSYEQYF. The V and J genes are TRBV5-1 and TRBJ2-7; possible D gene TRBD2, 5 bases. This CDR3 contains 15 residues. Germline CDR1 reads SGHRS; CDR2 reads YFSETQ. Trimming took off 1 base at V and 0 bases at J, with 11 bases between the two ends.

This clone was detected a few times. The rearrangement joins TRBV27 to TRBJ1-2, with 7 bases lining up with TRBD1. V gave up 3 bases and J gave up 2 bases; unmatched junction bases: 6. This CDR3 has 15 residues. Looked up from germline, CDR1 is MNHEY and CDR2 is SMNVEV (reference sequence). The CDR3 reads CASSFTPGQNYGYTF. For the CDR3, the DNA is TGTGCCAGCAGTTTCACGCCGGGACAGAACTATGGCTACACCTTC.

The chain combines TRBV18 with TRBJ2-7; 9 positions agree with TRBD1. Trimming at V came to 6 bases and at J to 1 base, leaving 13 bases not matched to a gene. This CDR3 spans 17 amino acids. In germline, CDR1 is KGHSH, CDR2 LQKENI. The CDR3 reads CASSSRPTGTGSYEQYF. DNA of the CDR3: TGTGCCAGCTCCTCAAGGCCCACCGGGACAGGGTCCTACGAGCAGTACTTC.

Worth noting for this clone: One end of the junction is discordant with germline, which a read error may explain. V gene TRBV7-9 combines with J gene TRBJ1-4; D gene ambiguous. CDR1 and CDR2 (germline): SEHNR, FQNEAQ (reference sequence). There are 14 residues in the CDR3. CDR3 sequence (DNA): TGTGCCAGCAGCTTAGTCCCTGAAAATGAAAATCTGTTTTTT. This encodes CASSLVPENENLFF.

The chain combines TRBV11-2 with TRBJ2-2; D gene uncertain. Trimming stripped 10 bases from V and 1 base from J, with 13 bases between. CDR1 and CDR2 (germline): SGHAT, FQNNGV. CDR3 length: 14 residues. This CDR3 reads CAIETGENTGELFF. The CDR3, as DNA: TGTGCCATCGAAACGGGTGAGAACACCGGGGAGCTGTTTTTT.

This sequence joins TRBV14 and TRBJ1-1; D might be TRBD1 (5 bases). V lost 1 base and J lost 5, with 5 bases in between. CDR1 is SGHDN, CDR2 FVKESK, per germline. CDR3 length: 12 residues. The CDR3 bases are TGTGCCAGCAGCCAAGGGGGGACTGAAGCTTTCTTT. It yields the protein CASSQGGTEAFF.

V usage is TRBV7-2 and J usage is TRBJ2-3; D is perhaps TRBD1 (6 bases). The CDR3 is 17 residues long. The germline CDR1 and CDR2 sequences are SGHTA and FQGNSA. The V end lost 4 bases, the J end lost 5 bases, and 22 bases lay between the germline ends. CDR3 residues: CASSSRTPGQQKDTQYF. The CDR3 nucleotides are TGTGCCAGCAGCTCAAGGACTCCGGGACAACAGAAAGATACGCAGTATTTT.

The chain has TRBV5-8 and TRBJ2-2; D unresolved. Trimming removed 4 bases from V and 2 bases from J, with 12 bases in between. Germline CDR1 SGHTS, CDR2 YDEGEE. The CDR3 sequence is 15 residues long. CDR3 residues: CASSPWTANTGELFF. DNA for the CDR3: TGTGCCAGCAGCCCTTGGACGGCCAACACCGGGGAGCTGTTTTTT. The full variable domain, rest sourced from reference TRBV5-8 and TRBJ2-2, is EAGVTQSPTHLIKTRGQQATLRCSPISGHTSVYWYQQALGLGLQFLLWYDEGEERNRGNFPPRFSGRQFPNYSSELNVNALELEDSALYLCASSPWTANTGELFFGEGSRLTVL.

The rearrangement links TRBV6-5 to TRBJ2-3; 12 bases line up with TRBD2. With V trimmed by 6 bases and J by 3 bases, 4 bases remained unmatched. Germline CDR1 and CDR2: MNHEY and SVGAGI. The CDR3 spans 15 residues. For the CDR3, the DNA is TGTGCCAGCAGGCTAGCGGGGGGGCCGACAGATACGCAGTATTTT. Translated: CASRLAGGPTDTQYF.